This T cell receptor beta chain was profiled in a study of blood T cell repertoires in COVID-19. Looking at the study overall: Acute and convalescent COVID-19 specimens originated in the United States, Italy and Spain.

Generated by immunoSEQ multiplex PCR, the TCRdb table keeps only in-frame clones and is missing some. Here the sample spans some 260,000 clones, roughly 88% being singletons. This CDR3 contains 18 residues. Germline CDR1 SGHRS, CDR2 YFSETQ. The V end lost 4 bases, the J end lost 4 bases, and 26 bases lay between the germline ends. The sequencing sample was made of peripheral blood. This receptor was obtained from a woman in her thirties with acute or convalescent COVID-19. The rearrangement links TRBV5-1 to TRBJ1-1, with TRBD1 as a possible D gene (5 bases). The CDR3 coding sequence is TGCGCCAGCAGCGACCCCACTTTTGGCATCCGGGACTTCACTGAAGCTTTCTTT. Its translation: CASSDPTFGIRDFTEAFF. The full variable domain, completed using reference TRBV5-1 and TRBJ1-1, is KAGVTQTPRYLIKTRGQQVTLSCSPISGHRSVSWYQQTPGQGLQFLFEYFSETQRNKGNFPGRFSGRQFSNSRSEMNVSTLELGDSALYLCASSDPTFGIRDFTEAFFGQGTRLTVV.